Presented here are 14 T cell receptor beta chains from one specimen sequenced in a study of regulatory T cells in long-lasting Graves disease. Construction of the TCR beta libraries employed iRepertoire HTBI primers in conjunction with Arm-PCR of CDR3 regions. TCRdb used MiXCR to reprocess the multiplex PCR reads, holding one entry per CDR3 protein. The sample includes fewer than 550,000 distinct CDR3 sequences, roughly 15% seen only once; the top ten take around 23%. As to time point: newly diagnosed GD, antithyroid drugs for less than 3 months. Isolated PBMC RNA provided the starting material for the TCR library. These data were likewise used in another study, on T cells in Graves' hyperthyroidism and ophthalmopathy.

Sequenced material: peripheral blood mononuclear cells (PBMCs), taken at new diagnosis, from a patient treated with antithyroid drugs. Source of these receptors: a woman under 30 with Graves disease.

This clonotype has at least ten counts. J is TRBJ2-1 and V is TRBV29-1, with D possibly matching TRBD2 (6 bases). The CDR3 has 16 amino acids. V was clipped by 3 bases and J by 0 bases, with 15 bases between them. Germline values: CDR1 SQVTM, CDR2 ANQGSEA. The CDR3 bases are TGCAGCGTTGAGGGCGGGATCACCGCCTCCTACAATGAGCAGTTCTTC. Translated: CSVEGGITASYNEQFF.

The rearrangement uses TRBV12-3 or TRBV12-4 and TRBJ1-5, with no clear D. This CDR3 has 14 amino acids. Trimming left V 4 bases short and J 4 bases short, with 11 bases between. In nucleotides, the CDR3 is TGTGCCAGCAGTTCGCATGTCAGTAATCAGCCCCAGCATTTT. This encodes CASSSHVSNQPQHF.

The chain uses TRBV6-1 and TRBJ1-1; TRBD1 might be the D (6 bases). The V gene's germline CDR1 is MNHNS and CDR2 SASEGT. V was trimmed by 7 bases and J by 7 bases, leaving 16 bases between them. CDR3 size: 13 residues. The CDR3 protein is CASIWTEGVEAFF. The CDR3 DNA sequence: TGTGCCAGCATCTGGACAGAAGGAGTTGAAGCTTTCTTT.

This chain connects TRBV6-2 or TRBV6-3 to TRBJ1-3; tentative D call: TRBD1 (6 bases). V was trimmed by 6 bases and J by 0 bases, leaving 12 bases between them. Germline CDR1 reads MNHEY; CDR2 reads SVGEGT. The CDR3 loop spans 15 amino acids. CDR3 sequence (DNA): TGTGCCAGCAGCGCAGGACAGAACTCTGGAAACACCATATATTTT. Residues: CASSAGQNSGNTIYF.

This clonotype was recorded a few times. J is TRBJ1-6 and V is TRBV27; D is unclear. V was clipped by 2 bases and J by 4 bases, with 6 bases between them. The CDR3 loop spans 14 amino acids. The germline gives CDR1 MNHEY, CDR2 SMNVEV (reference sequence). CDR3 nucleotide sequence: TGTGCCAGCAGTTTAAGGGTATATAATTCACCCCTCCACTTT. This encodes CASSLRVYNSPLHF.

A few counts support this clonotype. This rearrangement joins TRBV6-1 to TRBJ2-2; perhaps D is TRBD1 or TRBD2 (6 bases each). Trimming removed 1 base from V and 5 bases from J, with 14 bases in between. Germline assignment: CDR1 MNHNS and CDR2 SASEGT. CDR3 size: 16 residues. The CDR3 DNA sequence: TGTGCCAGCAGTGAAGAGGGGGGAACAGGGACCGGGGAGCTGTTTTTT. Translating gives CASSEEGGTGTGELFF.

In its sample, this clonotype was seen a few times. The chain employs TRBV11-3 and TRBJ1-1; D not certain. V lost 4 bases and J 4 bases, leaving 7 bases between the germline ends. Germline V gene sequence: CDR1 SGHNT, CDR2 YENEEA. The CDR3 runs to 12 residues. CDR3 DNA sequence: TGTGCCAGCAGCTGGGTAGCCACTGAAGCTTTCTTT. Amino acid sequence: CASSWVATEAFF.

This clonotype was picked up many times. This sequence joins TRBV30 and TRBJ1-6; 10 bases are a match to TRBD1. Germline CDR1 GTSNPN, CDR2 SVGIG (reference sequence). The J segment lost 8 bases and the V segment lost 1 base, leaving 2 bases of the junction unmatched. The CDR3 runs to 14 residues. The CDR3 loop is CAWSAGQGDSPLHF. CDR3 coding DNA: TGTGCCTGGAGTGCCGGACAGGGGGATTCACCCCTCCACTTT.

This rearrangement joins TRBV13 to TRBJ2-7; a possible D gene is TRBD1 (5 bases). This CDR3 has 14 amino acids. V dropped 3 bases and J dropped 3 bases, with 12 bases sitting between them. Germline CDR1 PRHDT, CDR2 FYEKMQ (reference sequence). CDR3 DNA sequence: TGTGCCAGCAGCTTGAGGCAGGGATTCTACGAGCAGTACTTC. Its translation: CASSLRQGFYEQYF.

The V gene is TRBV4-2, the J gene TRBJ2-2, with TRBD2 as a possible D gene (5 bases). In germline, CDR1 is LGHNA, CDR2 YNFKEQ. This CDR3 is 16 amino acids long. V lost 1 base, J lost 3 bases, and 12 bases lay in between. Here the CDR3 reads CASSQVGERHTGELFF. The CDR3 DNA reads TGTGCCAGCAGCCAAGTGGGTGAGCGGCACACCGGGGAGCTGTTTTTT.

This clonotype was counted a few times. This chain uses TRBV2 with TRBJ2-1; D uncertain. CDR3 size: 13 residues. The germline gives CDR1 SNHLY, CDR2 FYNNEI. Trimming removed 6 bases from V and 2 bases from J, with 8 bases in between. The CDR3 here is CASRTRPYNEQFF. CDR3 bases: TGTGCCAGCAGGACTCGGCCCTACAATGAGCAGTTCTTC.

This clonotype showed up many times. The V and J genes are TRBV28 and TRBJ2-1; the D gene is possibly TRBD2 (5 bases). Between the trimmed V and J ends, which lost 6 bases and 9 bases, there was a span of 15 bases. Looked up from germline, CDR1 is MDHEN and CDR2 is SYDVKM. The CDR3 is made up of 13 amino acids. CDR3 DNA sequence: TGTGCCAGCAGCCCCCCAACTAGGGTTGAGCAGTTCTTC. Protein sequence: CASSPPTRVEQFF. The entire variable domain, with the rest obtained from reference TRBV28 and TRBJ2-1, is as follows: DVKVTQSSRYLVKRTGEKVFLECVQDMDHENMFWYRQDPGLGLRLIYFSYDVKMKEKGDIPEGYSVSREKKERFSLILESASTNQTSMYLCASSPPTRVEQFFGPGTRLTVL.

The sample holds many counts of this clonotype. The chain employs TRBV6-2 or TRBV6-3 and TRBJ2-7; D gene uncertain. Between the trimmed V and J ends, which lost 0 bases and 0 bases, there was a span of 12 bases. This CDR3 is 16 amino acids long. Germline assignment: CDR1 MNHEY and CDR2 SVGEGT. The CDR3 DNA follows: TGTGCCAGCAGTTACTCGACACAGCCGAGCTCCTACGAGCAGTACTTC. Translation gives CASSYSTQPSSYEQYF.

This clonotype was counted ten times or more. The gene calls are TRBV6-2 or TRBV6-3 and TRBJ2-7, with TRBD2 matching 9 bases. The CDR3 is made up of 16 amino acids. CDR1 MNHEY and CDR2 SVGEGT come from the germline V gene. The trim removed 2 bases at V and 3 bases at J, leaving 8 bases unmatched. CDR3 DNA: TGTGCCAGCAGTTACCCCTGGGGACTAGCTTACTACGAGCAGTACTTC. Translated: CASSYPWGLAYYEQYF.